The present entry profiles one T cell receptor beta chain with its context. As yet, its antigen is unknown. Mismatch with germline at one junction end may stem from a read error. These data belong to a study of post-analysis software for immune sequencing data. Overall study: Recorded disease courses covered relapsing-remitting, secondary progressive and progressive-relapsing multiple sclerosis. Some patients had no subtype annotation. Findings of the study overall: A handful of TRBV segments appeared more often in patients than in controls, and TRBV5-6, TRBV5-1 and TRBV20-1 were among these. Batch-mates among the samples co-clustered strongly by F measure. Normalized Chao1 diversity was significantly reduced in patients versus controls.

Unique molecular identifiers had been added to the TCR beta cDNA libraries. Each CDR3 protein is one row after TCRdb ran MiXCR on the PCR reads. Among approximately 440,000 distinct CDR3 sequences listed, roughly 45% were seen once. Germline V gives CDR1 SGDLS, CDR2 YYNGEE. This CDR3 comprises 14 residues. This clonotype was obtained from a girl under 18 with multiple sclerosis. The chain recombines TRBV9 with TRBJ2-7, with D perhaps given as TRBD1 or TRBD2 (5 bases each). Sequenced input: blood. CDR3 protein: CASSVEPGPYGQYF. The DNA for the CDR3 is TGTGCCAGCAGCGTAGAGCCGGGACCCTACGGGCAGTACTTC.